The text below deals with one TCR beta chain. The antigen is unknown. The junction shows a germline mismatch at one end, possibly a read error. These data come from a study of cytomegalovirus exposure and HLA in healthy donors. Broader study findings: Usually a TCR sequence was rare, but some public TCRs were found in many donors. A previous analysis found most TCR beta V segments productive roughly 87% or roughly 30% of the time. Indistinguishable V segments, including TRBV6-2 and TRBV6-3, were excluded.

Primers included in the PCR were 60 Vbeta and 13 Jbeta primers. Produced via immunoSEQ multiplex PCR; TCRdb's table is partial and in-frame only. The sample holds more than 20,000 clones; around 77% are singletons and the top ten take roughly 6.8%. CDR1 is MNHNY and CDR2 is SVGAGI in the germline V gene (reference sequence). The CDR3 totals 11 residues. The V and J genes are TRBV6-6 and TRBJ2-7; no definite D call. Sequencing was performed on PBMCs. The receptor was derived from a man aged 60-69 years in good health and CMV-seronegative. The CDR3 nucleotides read TGTGCCAGCAGTCACTCCTACGAGCAGTACTTC. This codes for CASSHSYEQYF.